One sample yielded the 8 T cell receptor beta chains listed below, sequenced in a study of T-cell reconstitution after alpha-beta-depleted transplantation in children. A library of TCRbeta sequences, prepared with unique molecular identifiers, was generated. TCRdb fed the PCR reads into MiXCR, producing one record per CDR3 protein. Altogether under 140,000 distinct CDR3 sequences are present, 10% being singletons, with the ten largest covering 6.5% to 9.5%. The sequences come from PBMCs from the stem cell graft donor, collected from the stem cell graft. These receptors came from a human donor who donated a stem cell graft to a child with acute lymphoblastic leukemia.

This clonotype was counted many times. The J gene is TRBJ2-3, the V gene TRBV6-5; D is undetermined. Germline V lookup: CDR1 MNHEY, CDR2 SVGAGI. V lost 7 bases, J lost 1 base, and 9 bases lay in between. The CDR3 is made up of 13 amino acids. As DNA, the CDR3 is TGTGCCAGCAACCGGGTGGGCACAGATACGCAGTATTTT. This sequence encodes CASNRVGTDTQYF.

This clonotype was found once. It may be a read error: a sequence one base away is much more abundant. The CDR3 nucleotides are TGTGCCAGCGCCTTGGGAGGGCCGGTCTATGAGCAGTTCTTC. It codes for CASALGGPVYEQFF. The chain carries TRBV27 and TRBJ2-1; 7 positions match TRBD2. After removal of 8 bases from V and 8 bases from J, the junction contained 12 bases not matched to a gene. The germline V gene encodes CDR1 MNHEY and CDR2 SMNVEV (reference sequence). The CDR3 sequence is 14 residues long.

This clonotype has a count of ten or more. This sequence joins TRBV7-9 and TRBJ1-5, with D perhaps TRBD1 (6 bases). The CDR3 length is 15 residues. In germline, CDR1 is SEHNR, CDR2 FQNEAQ (reference sequence). V lost 4 bases, J lost 6 bases, and 16 bases lay in between. CDR3 in amino acids: CASSSGAGVSQPQHF. The CDR3 DNA is TGTGCCAGCAGCTCGGGGGCAGGGGTGAGTCAGCCCCAGCATTTT.

This clonotype was detected ten times or more. The chain is built from TRBV29-1 and TRBJ1-5, with D perhaps TRBD1 (6 bases). The CDR3 length is 13 residues. Germline V gives CDR1 SQVTM, CDR2 ANQGSEA. V dropped 7 bases and J dropped 7 bases, with 17 bases sitting between them. The CDR3 nucleotides are TGCAGCGCCCGTAACAGGGATGGCCAGCCCCAGCATTTT. It translates to CSARNRDGQPQHF.

This clonotype was seen at least ten times. As DNA, the CDR3 is TGCGCCAGCAGCTTGGACCCGGTTAACTCCTACACCGGGGAGCTGTTTTTT. Translated: CASSLDPVNSYTGELFF. The chain combines TRBV5-1 with TRBJ2-2; D remains unclear. V was cut by 0 bases and J by 3 bases, with 15 bases left in between. Germline V CDR1 and CDR2: SGHRS, YFSETQ. The CDR3 length is 17 residues.

This clonotype was detected many times. The chain combines TRBV7-3 with TRBJ2-6; 7 nucleotides match TRBD1. Germline V gives CDR1 SGHTA, CDR2 FQGTGA. V was pared by 5 bases and J by 2 bases, with 3 bases of the junction left unmatched. The CDR3 length is 15 residues. The CDR3, as DNA: TGTGCCAGCAGCCCCCAGGGGGCTGGGGCCAACGTCCTGACTTTC. It codes for CASSPQGAGANVLTF.

This clonotype qualifies as medium-sized (0.01 to 0.1%). V gene TRBV19 combines with J gene TRBJ2-7, with D perhaps matching TRBD2 (5 bases). CDR3 length equals 16 residues. The germline CDR1 and CDR2 sequences are LNHDA and SQIVND (reference sequence). Trimming pared 6 bases from V and 0 bases from J, leaving 18 bases between. CDR3 protein: CASSGEGPNFSYEQYF. As DNA, the CDR3 is TGTGCCAGTAGCGGGGAAGGGCCGAACTTCTCCTACGAGCAGTACTTC.

This clonotype showed up many times. The chain has TRBV20-1 and TRBJ2-5; D is unclear. Germline values: CDR1 DFQATT, CDR2 SNEGSKA (reference sequence). Trimming stripped 1 base from V and 5 bases from J, with 8 bases between. This CDR3 is 12 amino acids long. Here the CDR3 DNA reads TGCAGTGCTAGAGCGTTGCGGGAGACCCAGTACTTC. Translating gives CSARALRETQYF.